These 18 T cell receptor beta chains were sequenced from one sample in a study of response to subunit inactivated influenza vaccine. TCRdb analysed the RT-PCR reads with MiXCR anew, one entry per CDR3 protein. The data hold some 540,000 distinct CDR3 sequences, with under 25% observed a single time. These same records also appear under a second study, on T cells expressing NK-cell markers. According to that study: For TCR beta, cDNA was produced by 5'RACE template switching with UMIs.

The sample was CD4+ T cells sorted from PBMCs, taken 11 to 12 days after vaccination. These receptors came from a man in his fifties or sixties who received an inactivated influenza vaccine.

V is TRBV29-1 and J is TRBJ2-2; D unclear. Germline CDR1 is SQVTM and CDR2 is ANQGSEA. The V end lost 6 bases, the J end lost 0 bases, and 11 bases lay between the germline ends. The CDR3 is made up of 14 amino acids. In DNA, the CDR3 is TGCAGCGTAGGCCGAGCCGCGAACACCGGGGAGCTGTTTTTT. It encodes CSVGRAANTGELFF.

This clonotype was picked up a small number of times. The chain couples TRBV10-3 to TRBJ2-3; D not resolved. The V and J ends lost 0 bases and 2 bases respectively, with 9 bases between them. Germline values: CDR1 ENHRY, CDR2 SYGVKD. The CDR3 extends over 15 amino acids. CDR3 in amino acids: CAISESAVVTDTQYF. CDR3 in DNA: TGTGCCATCAGTGAGTCAGCCGTTGTCACAGATACGCAGTATTTT.

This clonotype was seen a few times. CDR3 sequence (DNA): TGTGCCATCAGTGCTTCCGGGGAAGAGACCCAGTACTTC. Protein product: CAISASGEETQYF. The V gene is TRBV10-3, the J gene TRBJ2-5; weak D call: TRBD2 (5 bases). V lost 4 bases and J 3 bases, leaving 9 bases between the germline ends. CDR1 is ENHRY, CDR2 SYGVKD, per germline. The CDR3 is 13 residues long.

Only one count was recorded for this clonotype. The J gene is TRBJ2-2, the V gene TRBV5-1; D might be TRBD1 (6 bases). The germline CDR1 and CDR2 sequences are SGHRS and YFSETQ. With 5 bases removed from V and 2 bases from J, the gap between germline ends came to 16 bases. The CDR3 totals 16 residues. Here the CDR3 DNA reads TGCGCCAGCAGGTATACGACAGGATCAAACACCGGGGAGCTGTTTTTT. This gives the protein CASRYTTGSNTGELFF.

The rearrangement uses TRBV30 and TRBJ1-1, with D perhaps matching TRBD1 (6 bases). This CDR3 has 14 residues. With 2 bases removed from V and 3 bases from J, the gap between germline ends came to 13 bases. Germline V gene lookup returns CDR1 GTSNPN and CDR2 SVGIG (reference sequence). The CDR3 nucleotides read TGTGCCTGGAGTTACAGGGTTACGGACACTGAAGCTTTCTTT. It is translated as CAWSYRVTDTEAFF.

The CDR3 is CASSQDQGPVTTQYF. The CDR3 nucleotides are TGCGCCAGCAGCCAAGATCAGGGCCCCGTGACGACGCAGTATTTT. The J gene is TRBJ2-3, the V gene TRBV4-1, with a tentative D call TRBD1 (5 bases). Trimming took 0 bases from V and 9 from J, leaving 16 bases between them. The CDR3 is 15 amino acids. Germline CDR1 is MGHRA and CDR2 is YSYEKL.

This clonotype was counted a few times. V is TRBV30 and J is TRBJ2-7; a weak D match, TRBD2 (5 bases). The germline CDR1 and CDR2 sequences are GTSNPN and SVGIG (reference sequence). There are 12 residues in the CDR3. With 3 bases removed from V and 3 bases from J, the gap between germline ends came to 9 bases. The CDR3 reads CAWSESGYEQYF. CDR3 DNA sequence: TGTGCCTGGAGCGAAAGCGGCTACGAGCAGTACTTC. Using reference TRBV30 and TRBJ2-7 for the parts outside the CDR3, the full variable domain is SQTIHQWPATLVQPVGSPLSLECTVEGTSNPNLYWYRQAAGRGLQLLFYSVGIGQISSEVPQNLSASRPQDRQFILSSKKLLLSDSGFYLCAWSESGYEQYFGPGTRLTVT.

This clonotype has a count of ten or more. The CDR3 protein is CAISGNRGPYNEQFF. The CDR3 DNA reads as TGTGCCATCAGTGGTAACAGGGGGCCCTACAATGAGCAGTTCTTC. V gene TRBV10-3 combines with J gene TRBJ2-1; 9 bases are a match to TRBD1. After removal of 4 bases from V and 2 bases from J, the junction contained 3 bases not matched to a gene. Germline lookup yields CDR1 ENHRY and CDR2 SYGVKD. CDR3 length: 15 residues.

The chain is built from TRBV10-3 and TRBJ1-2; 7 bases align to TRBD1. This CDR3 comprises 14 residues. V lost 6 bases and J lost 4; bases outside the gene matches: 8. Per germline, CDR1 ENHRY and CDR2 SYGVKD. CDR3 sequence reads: CAIRPGQSSYGYTF. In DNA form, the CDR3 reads TGTGCCATCAGACCGGGACAGAGTAGCTATGGCTACACCTTC.

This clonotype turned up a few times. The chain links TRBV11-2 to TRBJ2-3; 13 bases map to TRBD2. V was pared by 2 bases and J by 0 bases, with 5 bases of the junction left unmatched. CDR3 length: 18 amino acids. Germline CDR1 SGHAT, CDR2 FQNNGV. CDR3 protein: CASSLRTSGSFSTDTQYF. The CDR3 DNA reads TGTGCCAGCAGCTTAAGGACTAGCGGGAGTTTTAGCACAGATACGCAGTATTTT.

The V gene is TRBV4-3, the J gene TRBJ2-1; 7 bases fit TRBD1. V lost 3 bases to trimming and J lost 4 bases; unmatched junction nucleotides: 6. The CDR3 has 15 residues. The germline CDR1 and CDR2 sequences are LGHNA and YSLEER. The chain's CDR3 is CASSQAGGRYNEQFF. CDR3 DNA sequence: TGCGCCAGCAGCCAGGCAGGGGGACGTTACAATGAGCAGTTCTTC.

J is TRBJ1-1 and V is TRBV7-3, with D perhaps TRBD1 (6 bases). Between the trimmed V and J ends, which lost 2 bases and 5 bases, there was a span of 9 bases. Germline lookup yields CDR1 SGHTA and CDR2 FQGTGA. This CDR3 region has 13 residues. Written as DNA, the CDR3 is TGTGCCAGCAGCTTAGACAGGCTGACTGAAGCTTTCTTT. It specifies CASSLDRLTEAFF.

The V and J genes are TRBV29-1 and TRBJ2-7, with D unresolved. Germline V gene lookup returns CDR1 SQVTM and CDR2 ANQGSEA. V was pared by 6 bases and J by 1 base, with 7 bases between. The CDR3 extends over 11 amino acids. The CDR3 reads CSVLGSYEQYF. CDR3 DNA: TGCAGCGTGCTGGGGTCCTACGAGCAGTACTTC.

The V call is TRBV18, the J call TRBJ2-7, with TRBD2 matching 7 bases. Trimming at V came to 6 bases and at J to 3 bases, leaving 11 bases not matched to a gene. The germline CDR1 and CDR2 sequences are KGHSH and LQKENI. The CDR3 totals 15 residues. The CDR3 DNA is TGTGCCAGCTCGTCTGCGACCGGGACTAACTACGAGCAGTACTTC. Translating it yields CASSSATGTNYEQYF.

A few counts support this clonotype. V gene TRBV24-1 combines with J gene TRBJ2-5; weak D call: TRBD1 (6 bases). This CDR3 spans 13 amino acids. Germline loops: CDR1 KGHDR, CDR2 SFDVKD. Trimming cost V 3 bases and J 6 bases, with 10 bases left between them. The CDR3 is CATSDGGTQTQYF. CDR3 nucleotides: TGTGCCACCAGTGATGGTGGGACACAGACCCAGTACTTC.

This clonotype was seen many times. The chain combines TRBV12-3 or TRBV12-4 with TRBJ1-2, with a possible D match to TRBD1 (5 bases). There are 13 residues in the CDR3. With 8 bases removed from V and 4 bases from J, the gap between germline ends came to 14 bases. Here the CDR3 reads CASHGPGTYGYTF. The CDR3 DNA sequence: TGTGCCAGCCACGGGCCGGGGACCTATGGCTACACCTTC.

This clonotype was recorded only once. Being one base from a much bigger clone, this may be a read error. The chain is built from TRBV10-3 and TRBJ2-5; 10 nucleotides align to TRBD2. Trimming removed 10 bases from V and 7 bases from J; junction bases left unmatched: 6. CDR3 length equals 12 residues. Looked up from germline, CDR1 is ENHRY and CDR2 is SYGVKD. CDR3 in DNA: TGTGCCACCGGGACTAGCGTCGTGACCCAGTACTTC. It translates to CATGTSVVTQYF.

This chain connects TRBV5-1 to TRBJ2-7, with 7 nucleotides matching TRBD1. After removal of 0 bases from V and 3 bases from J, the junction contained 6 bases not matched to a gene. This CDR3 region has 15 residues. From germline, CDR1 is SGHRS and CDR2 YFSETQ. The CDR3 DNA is TGCGCCAGCAGCTTGGGGGGGACAGCAAACTACGAGCAGTACTTC. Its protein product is CASSLGGTANYEQYF.